The next 17 T cell receptor beta chains were all read from a single sample in a study of blood T cell repertoires in COVID-19. Profiled with immunoSEQ multiplex PCR; TCRdb holds only in-frame clones, not every one. The profile shows some 150,000 clones, about 88% of them singletons. Sequenced input: peripheral blood. These receptors came from a human donor with acute or convalescent COVID-19. The donor label of this sample is uncertain.

This rearrangement joins TRBV19 to TRBJ1-2, with D tentatively TRBD1 (5 bases). V lost 5 bases, J lost 3 bases, and 13 bases lay in between. The length of the CDR3 is 14 residues. CDR1 and CDR2 (germline): LNHDA, SQIVND (reference sequence). The CDR3 DNA reads as TGTGCCAGTAGTGGGCAGGGTTCGTACTATGGCTACACCTTC. The encoded protein is CASSGQGSYYGYTF.

The chain carries TRBV3-1 (or the pseudogene TRBV3-2) and TRBJ1-2; 7 bases align to TRBD1. The ends lost 5 bases at V and 6 bases at J; junction bases unmatched: 0. Per the germline V gene, CDR1 is LGHDT and CDR2 is YNNKEL (reference sequence). This CDR3 has 11 amino acids. The CDR3 loop is CASSDRDGYTF. The CDR3 DNA sequence: TGTGCCAGCAGCGACAGGGATGGCTACACCTTC.

This chain joins TRBV6-5 and TRBJ1-5, with TRBD1 matching 8 bases. The ends lost 6 bases at V and 2 bases at J; junction bases unmatched: 6. This CDR3 comprises 15 residues. Germline CDR1 is MNHEY and CDR2 is SVGAGI. CDR3: CASRRTGGGNQPQHF. In nucleotides, the CDR3 is TGTGCCAGCAGGCGAACAGGGGGTGGCAATCAGCCCCAGCATTTT.

V usage is TRBV24-1 and J usage is TRBJ2-2; D is ambiguous. The CDR3 covers 15 residues. Germline-derived CDR1 and CDR2 are KGHDR and SFDVKD. Trimming removed 0 bases from V and 3 bases from J, with 7 bases in between. The CDR3 nucleotides read TGTGCCACCAGTGATTTGCGGTCGGACACCGGGGAGCTGTTTTTT. Protein product: CATSDLRSDTGELFF.

This sequence joins TRBV6-6 and TRBJ1-1; possible D gene TRBD1, 6 bases. Deletions cut 7 bases from V and 3 bases from J, with 12 bases between. The CDR3 totals 13 residues. The germline gives CDR1 MNHNY, CDR2 SVGAGI (reference sequence). The CDR3: CASKAGVDTEAFF. Here the CDR3 DNA reads TGTGCCAGCAAGGCAGGGGTGGACACTGAAGCTTTCTTT.

The chain is built from TRBV9 and TRBJ2-1, with a weak D call TRBD2 (6 bases). This CDR3 is 15 amino acids long. Germline CDR1 reads SGDLS; CDR2 reads YYNGEE. The germline V and J ends were trimmed by 0 bases and 7 bases, with 14 bases remaining between them. In DNA, the CDR3 is TGTGCCAGCAGCGTAGTGGAGGGGCCGTGGAATGAGCAGTTCTTC. Protein sequence: CASSVVEGPWNEQFF.

In the case of this clone: The sample contains more than one DNA sequence encoding this CDR3. The CDR3 coding sequence is TGTGCCAGCAGCTTAGCCGGCGGACAGGGCGATACGCAGTATTTT. It translates to CASSLAGGQGDTQYF. The chain employs TRBV7-9 and TRBJ2-3, with 8 bases lining up with TRBD1. The CDR3 totals 15 residues. Germline assignment: CDR1 SEHNR and CDR2 FQNEAQ (reference sequence). The junction had 5 bases not matched to a gene; V was cut back by 0 bases and J by 6 bases.

The genes are TRBV6-2 or TRBV6-3 and TRBJ2-7, with D tentatively TRBD2 (8 bases). Germline-derived CDR1 and CDR2 are MNHEY and SVGEGT. V lost 0 bases and J lost 0, with 24 bases in between. The CDR3 contains 20 residues. The CDR3 spells CASSYSIWDSLAGSSYEQYV. CDR3 bases: TGTGCCAGCAGTTACTCGATCTGGGACAGTCTAGCGGGTAGCTCCTACGAGCAGTACGTC.

This chain joins TRBV25-1 and TRBJ2-3, with 13 bases lining up with TRBD2. V trimming: 3 bases; J trimming: 7 bases; junction bases outside the gene matches: 13. This CDR3 is built from 18 residues. From germline, CDR1 is MGHDK and CDR2 SYGVNS. CDR3: CASSDSTSGRSLGYTQYF. The CDR3 DNA sequence: TGTGCCAGCAGTGATTCGACTAGCGGGAGGTCCCTGGGGTATACGCAGTATTTT.

V gene TRBV28 combines with J gene TRBJ1-3, with a weak D call TRBD1 (6 bases). Trimming removed 2 bases at V and 4 bases at J, with 12 bases between. This CDR3 is 15 amino acids long. CDR1 and CDR2 from the germline V gene are MDHEN and SYDVKM. In DNA, the CDR3 is TGTGCCAGCAGTTTAGAGGGGGGGCGCGGAAACACCATATATTTT. Translated, it gives CASSLEGGRGNTIYF.

CDR3 DNA: TGTGCCAGCAGTCCTGCCGGCGGGGGTAATGAAAAACTGTTTTTT. Its translation is CASSPAGGGNEKLFF. The genes are TRBV6-5 and TRBJ1-4; D might be TRBD1 (5 bases). Germline loops: CDR1 MNHEY, CDR2 SVGAGI. There are 15 residues in the CDR3. The V end lost 5 bases, the J end lost 4 bases, and 14 bases lay between the germline ends.

The genes are TRBV27 and TRBJ2-7; 10 bases map to TRBD2. Germline CDR1 reads MNHEY; CDR2 reads SMNVEV (reference sequence). The CDR3 length is 14 residues. The junction had 7 bases not matched to a gene; V was cut back by 6 bases and J by 5 bases. The CDR3 sequence is CASSPGLARNEQYF. DNA for the CDR3: TGTGCCAGCAGCCCGGGACTAGCGAGGAACGAGCAGTACTTC.

This clone has more than one count but fewer than ten. The chain couples TRBV15 to TRBJ1-2; tentative D call: TRBD1 (5 bases). V lost 0 bases to trimming and J lost 8 bases, with 13 bases between them. This CDR3 is built from 14 residues. CDR1 LNHNV and CDR2 YYDKDF come from the germline V gene (reference sequence). CDR3 sequence reads: CATSRDRGLRGYTF. CDR3 sequence (DNA): TGTGCCACCAGCAGAGATCGGGGACTGAGGGGCTACACCTTC.

This sequence joins TRBV5-8 and TRBJ1-2; TRBD1 matches 8 bases. V was clipped by 2 bases and J by 5 bases; unmatched bases: 8. This CDR3 contains 15 residues. Germline V CDR1 and CDR2: SGHTS, YDEGEE. DNA of the CDR3: TGTGCCAGCAGCTTTGACAGGGGCAAAGGATATGGCTACACCTTC. Protein sequence: CASSFDRGKGYGYTF.

This chain links TRBV7-9 with TRBJ2-3; a weak D match, TRBD1 (6 bases). This CDR3 is built from 16 residues. V dropped 5 bases and J dropped 0 bases, with 15 bases sitting between them. Per germline, CDR1 SEHNR and CDR2 FQNEAQ (reference sequence). CDR3 nucleotide sequence: TGTGCCAGCAGCCAATCAGGGGCGCTGAGCACAGATACGCAGTATTTT. This encodes CASSQSGALSTDTQYF.

This chain connects TRBV19 to TRBJ1-4; no definite D call. The CDR3 has 16 amino acids. V was clipped by 3 bases and J by 5 bases, with 16 bases between them. Germline loops: CDR1 LNHDA, CDR2 SQIVND (reference sequence). CDR3: CASSIGQSLQNEKLFF. CDR3 DNA sequence: TGTGCCAGTAGTATTGGGCAGAGCCTACAAAATGAAAAACTGTTTTTT.

The chain uses TRBV25-1 and TRBJ1-1, with D uncertain. CDR3 length: 13 residues. Trimming removed 3 bases from V and 4 bases from J, with 9 bases in between. Germline CDR1 reads MGHDK; CDR2 reads SYGVNS. CDR3 sequence reads: CASSEREGTEAFF. The CDR3, as DNA: TGTGCCAGCAGTGAGCGGGAAGGCACTGAAGCTTTCTTT.